This T cell receptor (beta chain) stems from a study of blood T cell repertoires in COVID-19. The overall study: COVID-19 samples, acute and convalescent, were from the United States, Italy and Spain. PBMCs, B-cell-depleted T cells, or T cells provided the cDNA or gDNA that made up the material.

V lost 3 bases and J lost 4; bases outside the gene matches: 10. This CDR3 spans 16 amino acids. The germline V gene has CDR1 MDHEN and CDR2 SYDVKM. Per the original methods: Estimation of nucleated cell counts was performed using reference gene primer amplification. Some clones are missing from TCRdb's copy, which holds only in-frame ones; the method was immunoSEQ multiplex PCR. That table furnishes V, J and clone size, whereas the DNA furnished D and trimming. This sample carries 300,000 to 350,000 clones, roughly 87% of them seen once, and the ten largest clones take about 2.3%. Sample: peripheral blood. This TCR came from a man younger than 35 with active or convalescent COVID-19. This chain uses TRBV28 with TRBJ1-2; 8 bases match TRBD1. In DNA, the CDR3 is TGTGCCAGCAGTTTCCGGACAGGGACGGAGGGCTATGGCTACACCTTC. Its translation is CASSFRTGTEGYGYTF.